This T cell receptor beta chain was identified in a study of T cell changes during pregnancy in multiple sclerosis. Assay: immunoSEQ multiplex PCR; the TCRdb copy retains only in-frame clones and omits some. The sample records around 65,000 clones, 70% to 90% being singletons. CDR3 size: 17 residues. In germline, CDR1 is SGHNT, CDR2 YYREEE (reference sequence). The V end lost 4 bases, the J end lost 0 bases, and 19 bases lay between the germline ends. V and J are TRBV5-4 and TRBJ1-2, with D perhaps TRBD1 (6 bases). The TCR was taken from a female donor with multiple sclerosis, enrolled in a pregnancy study. This specimen consisted of peripheral blood, obtained in the first trimester of pregnancy. CDR3: CASSPGTTRVANYGYTF. As DNA, the CDR3 is TGTGCCAGCAGCCCCGGGACAACGAGGGTAGCTAACTATGGCTACACCTTC. The whole variable domain, filled in from reference TRBV5-4 and TRBJ1-2, reads ETGVTQSPTHLIKTRGQQVTLRCSSQSGHNTVSWYQQALGQGPQFIFQYYREEENGRGNFPPRFSGLQFPNYSSELNVNALELDDSALYLCASSPGTTRVANYGYTFGSGTRLTVV.